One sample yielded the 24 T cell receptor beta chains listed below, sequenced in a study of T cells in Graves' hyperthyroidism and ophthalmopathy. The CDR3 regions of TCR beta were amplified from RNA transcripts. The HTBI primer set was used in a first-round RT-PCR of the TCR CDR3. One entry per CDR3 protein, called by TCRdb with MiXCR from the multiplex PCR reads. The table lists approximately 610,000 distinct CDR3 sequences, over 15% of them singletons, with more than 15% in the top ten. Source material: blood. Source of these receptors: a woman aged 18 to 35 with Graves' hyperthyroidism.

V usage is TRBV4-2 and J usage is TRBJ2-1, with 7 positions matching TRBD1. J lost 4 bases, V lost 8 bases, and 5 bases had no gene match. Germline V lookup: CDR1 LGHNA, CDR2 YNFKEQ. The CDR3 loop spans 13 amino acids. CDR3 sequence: CASARDRYNEQFF. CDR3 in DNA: TGTGCCAGCGCCCGGGACAGATACAATGAGCAGTTCTTC.

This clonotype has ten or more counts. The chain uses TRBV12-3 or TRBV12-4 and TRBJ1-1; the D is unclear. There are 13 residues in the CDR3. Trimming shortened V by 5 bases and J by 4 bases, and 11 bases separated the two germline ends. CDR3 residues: CASSDAFPTEAFF. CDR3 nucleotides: TGTGCCAGCAGTGACGCTTTCCCCACTGAAGCTTTCTTT.

CDR3 bases: TGTGCCAGCAGACAGGGGTCGGGGGATTCACCCCTCCACTTT. Protein sequence: CASRQGSGDSPLHF. The chain employs TRBV6-1 and TRBJ1-6; 7 bases match TRBD1. Trimming cost V 6 bases and J 8 bases; bases outside gene matches: 7. The CDR3 totals 14 residues. The germline V gene encodes CDR1 MNHNS and CDR2 SASEGT.

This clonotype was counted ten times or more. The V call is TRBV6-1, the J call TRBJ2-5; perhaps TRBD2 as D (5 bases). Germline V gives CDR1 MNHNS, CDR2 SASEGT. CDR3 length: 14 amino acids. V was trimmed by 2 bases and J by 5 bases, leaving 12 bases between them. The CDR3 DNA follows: TGTGCCAGCAGTGAATCTGGGCGGGTTGAGACCCAGTACTTC. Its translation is CASSESGRVETQYF.

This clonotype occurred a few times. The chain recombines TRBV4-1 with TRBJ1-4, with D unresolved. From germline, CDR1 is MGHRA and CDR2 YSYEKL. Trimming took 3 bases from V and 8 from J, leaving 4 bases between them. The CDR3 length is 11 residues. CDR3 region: CASSQGEKLFF. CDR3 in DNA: TGCGCCAGCAGCCAGGGGGAAAAACTGTTTTTT.

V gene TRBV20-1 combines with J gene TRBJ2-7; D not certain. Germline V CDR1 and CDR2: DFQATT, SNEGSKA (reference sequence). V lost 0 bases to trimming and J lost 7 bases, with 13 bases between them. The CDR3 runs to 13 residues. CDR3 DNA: TGCAGTGCTAGAGACTTAGGCGGTGTTGAGCAGTACTTC. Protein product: CSARDLGGVEQYF.

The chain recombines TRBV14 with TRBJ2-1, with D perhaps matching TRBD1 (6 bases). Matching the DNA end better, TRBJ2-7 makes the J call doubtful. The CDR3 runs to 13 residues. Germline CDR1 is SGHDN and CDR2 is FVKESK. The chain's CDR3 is CASEDSSYNEQYF. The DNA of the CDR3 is TGTGCCAGCGAGGACAGCTCCTACAATGAGCAGTACTTC.

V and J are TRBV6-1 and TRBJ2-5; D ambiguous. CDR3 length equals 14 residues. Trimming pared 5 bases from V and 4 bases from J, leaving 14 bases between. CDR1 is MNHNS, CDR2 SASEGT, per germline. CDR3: CASSRPQAGETQYF. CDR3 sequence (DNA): TGTGCCAGCAGTCGACCCCAGGCCGGAGAGACCCAGTACTTC.

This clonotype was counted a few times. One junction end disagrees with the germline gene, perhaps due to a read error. CDR3 sequence: CASSARWGNGHTF. DNA of the CDR3: TGTGCCAGCAGTGCCAGATGGGGCAATGGCCACACCTTC. The chain employs TRBV12-3 or TRBV12-4 and TRBJ1-2; D possibly corresponds to TRBD1 (5 bases). This CDR3 is 13 amino acids long.

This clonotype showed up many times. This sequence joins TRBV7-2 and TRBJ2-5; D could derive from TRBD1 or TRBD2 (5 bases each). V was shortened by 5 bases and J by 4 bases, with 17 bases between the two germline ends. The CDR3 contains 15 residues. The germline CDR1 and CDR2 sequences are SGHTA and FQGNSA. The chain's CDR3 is CASSRYSAGGETQYF. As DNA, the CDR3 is TGTGCCAGCAGCCGCTATTCGGCTGGGGGAGAGACCCAGTACTTC.

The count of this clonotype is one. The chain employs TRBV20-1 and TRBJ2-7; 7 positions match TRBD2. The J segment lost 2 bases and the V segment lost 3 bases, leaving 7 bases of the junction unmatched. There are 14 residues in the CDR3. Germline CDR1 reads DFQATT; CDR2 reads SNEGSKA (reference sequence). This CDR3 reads CSARPGLEAYEQYF. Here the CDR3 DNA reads TGCAGTGCTAGGCCAGGACTAGAGGCCTACGAGCAGTACTTC.

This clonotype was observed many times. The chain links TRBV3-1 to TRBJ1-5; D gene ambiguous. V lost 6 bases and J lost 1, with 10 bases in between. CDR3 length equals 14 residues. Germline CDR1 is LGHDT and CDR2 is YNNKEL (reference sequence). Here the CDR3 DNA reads TGTGCCAGCAGTCAGACGAGAAGCAATCAGCCCCAGCATTTT. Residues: CASSQTRSNQPQHF.

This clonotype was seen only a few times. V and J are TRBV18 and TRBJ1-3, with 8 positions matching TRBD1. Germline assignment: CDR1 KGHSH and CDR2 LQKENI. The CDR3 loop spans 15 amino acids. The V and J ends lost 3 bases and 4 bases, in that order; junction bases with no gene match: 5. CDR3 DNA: TGTGCCAGCTCACCCCGGGACAGGCCAGGAAACACCATATATTTT. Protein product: CASSPRDRPGNTIYF. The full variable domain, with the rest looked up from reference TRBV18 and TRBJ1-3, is NAGVMQNPRHLVRRRGQEARLRCSPMKGHSHVYWYRQLPEEGLKFMVYLQKENIIDESGMPKERFSAEFPKEGPSILRIQQVVRGDSAAYFCASSPRDRPGNTIYFGEGSWLTVV.

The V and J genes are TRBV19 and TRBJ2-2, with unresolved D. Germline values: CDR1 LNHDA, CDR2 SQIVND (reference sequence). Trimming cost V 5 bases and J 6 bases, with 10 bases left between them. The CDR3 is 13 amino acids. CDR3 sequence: CASSSINPGELFF. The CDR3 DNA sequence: TGTGCCAGTAGTTCGATTAATCCCGGGGAGCTGTTTTTT.

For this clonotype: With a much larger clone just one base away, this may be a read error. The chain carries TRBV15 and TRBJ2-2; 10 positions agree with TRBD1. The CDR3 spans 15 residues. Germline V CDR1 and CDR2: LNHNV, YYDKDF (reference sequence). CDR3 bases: TGTGTCACCAGCAGGGACAGGGGAAGCACCGGGGAGCTGTTTTTT. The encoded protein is CVTSRDRGSTGELFF.

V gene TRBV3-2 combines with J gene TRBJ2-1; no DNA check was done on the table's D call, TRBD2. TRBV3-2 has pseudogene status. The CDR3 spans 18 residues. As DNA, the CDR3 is TGTGCCAGCAGCCAAGGCCTAGCGGGGGGGCCGTTACAATGTGAGCAGTTCTTC. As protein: CASSQGLAGGPLQCEQFF.

This CDR3 reads CASSEPKWTEQYF. CDR3 sequence (DNA): TGTGCCAGCAGTGAACCGAAGTGGACCGAGCAGTACTTC. V is TRBV25-1 and J is TRBJ2-7; D uncertain. The germline CDR1 and CDR2 sequences are MGHDK and SYGVNS. The V and J ends lost 2 bases and 6 bases respectively, with 11 bases between them. The CDR3 is made up of 13 amino acids.

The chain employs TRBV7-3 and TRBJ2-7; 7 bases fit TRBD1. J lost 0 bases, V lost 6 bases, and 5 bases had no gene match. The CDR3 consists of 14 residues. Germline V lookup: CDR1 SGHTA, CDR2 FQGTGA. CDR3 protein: CASRATGSSYEQYF. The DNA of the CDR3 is TGTGCCAGCAGAGCGACAGGGAGCTCCTACGAGCAGTACTTC.

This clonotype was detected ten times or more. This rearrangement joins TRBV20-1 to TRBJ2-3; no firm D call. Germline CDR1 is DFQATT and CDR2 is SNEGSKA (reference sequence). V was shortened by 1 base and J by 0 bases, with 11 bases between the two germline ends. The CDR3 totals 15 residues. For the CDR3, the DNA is TGCAGTGCTAGAGGCGACTCAACTAGCACAGATACGCAGTATTTT. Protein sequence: CSARGDSTSTDTQYF.

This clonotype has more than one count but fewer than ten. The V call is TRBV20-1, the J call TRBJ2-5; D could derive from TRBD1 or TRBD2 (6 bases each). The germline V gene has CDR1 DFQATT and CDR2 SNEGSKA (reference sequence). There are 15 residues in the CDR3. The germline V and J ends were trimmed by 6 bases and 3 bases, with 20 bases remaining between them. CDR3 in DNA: TGCAGTGCCTTCACGTGGGGGGCGATAGAAGAGACCCAGTACTTC. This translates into CSAFTWGAIEETQYF.

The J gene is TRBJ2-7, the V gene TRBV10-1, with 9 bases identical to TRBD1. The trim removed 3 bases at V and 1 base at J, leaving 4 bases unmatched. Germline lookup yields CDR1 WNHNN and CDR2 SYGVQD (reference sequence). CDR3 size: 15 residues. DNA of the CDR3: TGCGCCAGCAGTGATGGGGACAGGGCATCCTACGAGCAGTACTTC. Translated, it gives CASSDGDRASYEQYF.

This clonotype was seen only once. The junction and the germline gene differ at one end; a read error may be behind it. DNA of the CDR3: TGTGCTGAACTCGGGACTAGAGGCGAGCGGTACTTC. Translating it yields CAELGTRGERYF. The gene calls are TRBV7-9 and TRBJ2-7, with TRBD2 matching 8 bases. The CDR3 totals 12 residues. Germline values: CDR1 SEHNR, CDR2 FQNEAQ (reference sequence). Filled out from reference TRBV7-9 and TRBJ2-7, the complete variable domain reads DTGVSQNPRHKITKRGQNVTFRCDPISEHNRLYWYRQTLGQGPEFLTYFQNEAQLEKSRLLSDRFSAERPKGSFSTLEIQRTEQGDSAMYLCAELGTRGERYFGPGTRLTVT.

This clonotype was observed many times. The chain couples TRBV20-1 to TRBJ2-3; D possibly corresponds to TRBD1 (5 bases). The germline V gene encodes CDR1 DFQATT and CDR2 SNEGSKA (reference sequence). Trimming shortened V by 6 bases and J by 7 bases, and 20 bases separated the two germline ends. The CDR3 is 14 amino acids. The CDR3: CSASGSRDWYTQYF. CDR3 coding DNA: TGCAGTGCCTCGGGTAGCAGGGATTGGTATACGCAGTATTTT.

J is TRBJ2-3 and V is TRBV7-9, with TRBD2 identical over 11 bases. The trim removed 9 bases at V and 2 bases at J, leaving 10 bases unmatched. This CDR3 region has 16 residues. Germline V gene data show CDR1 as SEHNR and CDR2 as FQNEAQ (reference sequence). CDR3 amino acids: CASSTPSGGTTDTQYF. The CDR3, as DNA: TGTGCCAGTAGTACCCCTAGCGGGGGGACCACAGATACGCAGTATTTT.